These 19 T cell receptor beta chains were all obtained from the same sample, sequenced in a study of cytomegalovirus exposure and HLA in healthy donors. Researchers ran the PCR with 60 Vbeta and 13 Jbeta primers. The method was immunoSEQ multiplex PCR; TCRdb's version includes in-frame clones alone and lacks a portion of them. Seen here are about 160,000 clones, about four fifths observed once, and the top ten hold more than 8%. Sequencing was carried out using PBMCs. All receptors come from a male donor in good health and CMV-seropositive.

The genes are TRBV27 and TRBJ1-2; unclear D gene. From germline, CDR1 is MNHEY and CDR2 SMNVEV (reference sequence). CDR3 length equals 13 residues. Trimming cost V 0 bases and J 4 bases, with 6 bases left between them. The CDR3 bases are TGTGCCAGCAGTTTATCGGAGGGCTATGGCTACACCTTC. Protein sequence: CASSLSEGYGYTF.

There are a few counts of this clone. V usage is TRBV27 and J usage is TRBJ2-7; maybe TRBD2 (6 bases). Trimming pared 1 base from V and 9 bases from J, leaving 13 bases between. This CDR3 has 13 residues. The V gene's germline CDR1 is MNHEY and CDR2 SMNVEV (reference sequence). The CDR3 DNA reads as TGTGCCAGCAGTTTATATCGGGGGAGTGTGCAGTACTTC. Translation: CASSLYRGSVQYF.

J is TRBJ2-2 and V is TRBV5-1, with TRBD2 matching 9 bases. Germline loops: CDR1 SGHRS, CDR2 YFSETQ. V dropped 4 bases and J dropped 6; count of bases not matched to a gene: 7. This CDR3 region has 15 residues. The CDR3 DNA follows: TGCGCCAGCAGCCCCGGGACTAGCTTAGCCGGGGAGCTGTTTTTT. Translating it yields CASSPGTSLAGELFF.

The chain employs TRBV2 and TRBJ1-5; D gene uncertain. Germline assignment: CDR1 SNHLY and CDR2 FYNNEI. Trimming took 4 bases from V and 2 from J, leaving 12 bases between them. The CDR3 runs to 15 residues. The CDR3 here is CASSAQAGGNQPQHF. In DNA, the CDR3 is TGTGCCAGCAGTGCACAAGCGGGTGGCAATCAGCCCCAGCATTTT.

This chain links TRBV6-1 with TRBJ1-2, with a tentative D call TRBD1 (6 bases). CDR1 and CDR2 from the germline V gene are MNHNS and SASEGT. V lost 4 bases, J lost 6 bases, and 15 bases lay in between. The CDR3 is 14 residues long. CDR3 residues: CASSATGTSHGYTF. Here the CDR3 DNA reads TGTGCCAGCAGTGCCACCGGGACAAGTCATGGCTACACCTTC.

The J gene is TRBJ2-5, the V gene TRBV2; no firm D call. This CDR3 has 12 amino acids. Per the germline V gene, CDR1 is SNHLY and CDR2 is FYNNEI. V shed 5 bases and J shed 3 bases, with 7 bases lying between them. DNA of the CDR3: TGTGCCAGCAGTCTATCCAAAGAGACCCAGTACTTC. Encoded protein: CASSLSKETQYF.

The rearrangement joins TRBV5-1 to TRBJ2-5; D might be TRBD2 (6 bases). Germline V lookup: CDR1 SGHRS, CDR2 YFSETQ. Trimming stripped 3 bases from V and 7 bases from J, with 16 bases between. The length of the CDR3 is 14 residues. The CDR3 DNA is TGCGCCAGCAGCTCCCGGGACTCCCAGGGGACCCAGTACTTC. Translation: CASSSRDSQGTQYF.

V usage is TRBV19 and J usage is TRBJ1-1, with 7 positions matching TRBD1. The CDR3 is 11 amino acids. Germline V gene lookup returns CDR1 LNHDA and CDR2 SQIVND (reference sequence). The V and J ends lost 6 bases and 7 bases, in that order; junction bases with no gene match: 2. CDR3 DNA: TGTGCCAGTAGGTGGACAGGTGAAGCTTTCTTT. Its translation is CASRWTGEAFF.

The chain combines TRBV10-1 with TRBJ2-7, with 8 bases lining up with TRBD1. CDR3 length equals 15 residues. Germline V gene sequence: CDR1 WNHNN, CDR2 SYGVQD (reference sequence). V lost 4 bases, J lost 0 bases, and 5 bases stayed unmatched. The CDR3 here is CASSVGTGGSYEQYF. The CDR3 DNA is TGCGCCAGCAGTGTAGGCACAGGGGGCTCCTACGAGCAGTACTTC.

The V and J genes are TRBV28 and TRBJ2-3; 9 bases match TRBD2. CDR1 and CDR2 (germline): MDHEN, SYDVKM. The V gene end was trimmed by 8 bases and the J gene end by 7 bases; junction bases not matched to a gene: 13. The CDR3 has 15 amino acids. The CDR3 sequence: CASSTGGRAVNTQYF. The CDR3 DNA follows: TGTGCCAGCTCCACCGGCGGGAGGGCCGTTAATACGCAGTATTTT.

This chain uses TRBV5-4 with TRBJ2-7, with 10 bases identical to TRBD1. There are 16 residues in the CDR3. The germline V gene encodes CDR1 SGHNT and CDR2 YYREEE (reference sequence). The J segment lost 2 bases and the V segment lost 4 bases, leaving 9 bases of the junction unmatched. This chain's CDR3 is CASSLGQGDIPYEQYF. In DNA, the CDR3 is TGTGCCAGCAGCCTAGGACAGGGGGATATACCCTACGAGCAGTACTTC. Combining the CDR3 with reference TRBV5-4 and TRBJ2-7 gives the whole variable domain ETGVTQSPTHLIKTRGQQVTLRCSSQSGHNTVSWYQQALGQGPQFIFQYYREEENGRGNFPPRFSGLQFPNYSSELNVNALELDDSALYLCASSLGQGDIPYEQYFGPGTRLTVT.

The chain recombines TRBV2 with TRBJ1-1; D perhaps matches TRBD1 (5 bases). Germline lookup yields CDR1 SNHLY and CDR2 FYNNEI. This CDR3 has 14 amino acids. V lost 3 bases to trimming and J lost 1 base, with 9 bases between them. CDR3 sequence: CASSEWQGNTEAFF. DNA for the CDR3: TGTGCCAGCAGTGAGTGGCAGGGGAACACTGAAGCTTTCTTT. Filled out from reference TRBV2 and TRBJ1-1, the complete variable domain reads EPEVTQTPSHQVTQMGQEVILRCVPISNHLYFYWYRQILGQKVEFLVSFYNNEISEKSEIFDDQFSVERPDGSNFTLKIRSTKLEDSAMYFCASSEWQGNTEAFFGQGTRLTVV.

The V and J genes are TRBV10-3 and TRBJ2-1, with 11 nucleotides matching TRBD2. The V gene end was trimmed by 6 bases and the J gene end by 5 bases; junction bases not matched to a gene: 9. This CDR3 comprises 16 residues. The V gene's germline CDR1 is ENHRY and CDR2 SYGVKD. For the CDR3, the DNA is TGTGCCATCAGGAAAGTAGCGGGGGGGCCGGACAATGAGCAGTTCTTC. Residues: CAIRKVAGGPDNEQFF.

V is TRBV10-3 and J is TRBJ1-2; D unresolved. V lost 6 bases to trimming and J lost 3 bases, with 14 bases between them. The CDR3 is 14 amino acids. Germline V gene data show CDR1 as ENHRY and CDR2 as SYGVKD. CDR3 loop: CAIRDSTGDYGYTF. The CDR3 DNA is TGTGCCATCAGGGATTCGACGGGAGACTATGGCTACACCTTC.

V gene TRBV7-8 combines with J gene TRBJ1-1, with D possibly TRBD1 on 5 matching bases. The CDR3 contains 17 residues. Trimming pared 5 bases from V and 0 bases from J, leaving 19 bases between. Germline V gene data show CDR1 as SGHVS and CDR2 as FQNEAQ. The CDR3 loop is CASSLFRGSRVNTEAFF. In nucleotides, the CDR3 is TGTGCCAGCAGCCTATTTCGGGGGAGTAGGGTGAACACTGAAGCTTTCTTT.

This rearrangement joins TRBV5-1 to TRBJ1-1; TRBD1 is a possible D gene (6 bases). The CDR3 consists of 13 residues. Trimming removed 3 bases at V and 6 bases at J, with 12 bases between. Germline V lookup: CDR1 SGHRS, CDR2 YFSETQ. The CDR3 DNA reads as TGCGCCAGCAGCTCACTGGGGGCGCCTGAAGCTTTCTTT. Translated: CASSSLGAPEAFF.

V and J are TRBV28 and TRBJ1-3; TRBD1 is a possible D gene (6 bases). CDR3 length: 15 residues. CDR1 and CDR2 from the germline V gene are MDHEN and SYDVKM. Trimming removed 0 bases from V and 4 bases from J, with 10 bases in between. The chain's CDR3 is CASSLWGAPGNTIYF. The CDR3 nucleotides are TGTGCCAGCAGTTTATGGGGGGCGCCAGGAAACACCATATATTTT.

The V gene is TRBV19, the J gene TRBJ2-1, with 8 positions matching TRBD2. CDR3 length equals 14 residues. The V segment lost 11 bases and the J segment 5 bases; nucleotides outside the gene matches: 11. Germline CDR1 and CDR2: LNHDA and SQIVND (reference sequence). In DNA, the CDR3 is TGTGCCGGTACACTAGCGGTACCAAACAATGAGCAGTTCTTC. This sequence encodes CAGTLAVPNNEQFF. Filled out from reference TRBV19 and TRBJ2-1, the complete variable domain reads DGGITQSPKYLFRKEGQNVTLSCEQNLNHDAMYWYRQDPGQGLRLIYYSQIVNDFQKGDIAEGYSVSREKKESFPLTVTSAQKNPTAFYLCAGTLAVPNNEQFFGPGTRLTVL.

J is TRBJ1-4 and V is TRBV28; a weak D match, TRBD1 (5 bases). The germline V and J ends were trimmed by 5 bases and 7 bases, with 20 bases remaining between them. Germline V gives CDR1 MDHEN, CDR2 SYDVKM. The CDR3 consists of 16 residues. DNA for the CDR3: TGTGCCAGCAGTCCCCCTTTTAGGGGCAGTTTTGAAAAACTGTTTTTT. Its translation is CASSPPFRGSFEKLFF.